This T cell receptor beta chain was sequenced during a study of blood T cell repertoires in COVID-19. The length of the CDR3 is 17 residues. With 6 bases clipped from V and 0 bases from J, the junction kept 6 bases outside the gene matches. Germline V CDR1 and CDR2: MNHEY, SVGEGT. Sequencing was performed with immunoSEQ multiplex PCR; in TCRdb, only in-frame clones are kept and a portion is missing. Of approximately 500,000 clones in the sample, approximately 90% were seen once. The J gene is TRBJ2-6, the V gene TRBV6-2 or TRBV6-3, with 9 bases aligning to TRBD1. The sample consisted of PBMCs or T cells enriched from blood (not recorded which). The origin of this receptor is a woman between 40 and 55 years old who had recovered from COVID-19. CDR3 in DNA: TGTGCCAGCAGCGGCCGGGACAGGGTCTCTGGGGCCAACGTCCTGACTTTC. Translated: CASSGRDRVSGANVLTF.